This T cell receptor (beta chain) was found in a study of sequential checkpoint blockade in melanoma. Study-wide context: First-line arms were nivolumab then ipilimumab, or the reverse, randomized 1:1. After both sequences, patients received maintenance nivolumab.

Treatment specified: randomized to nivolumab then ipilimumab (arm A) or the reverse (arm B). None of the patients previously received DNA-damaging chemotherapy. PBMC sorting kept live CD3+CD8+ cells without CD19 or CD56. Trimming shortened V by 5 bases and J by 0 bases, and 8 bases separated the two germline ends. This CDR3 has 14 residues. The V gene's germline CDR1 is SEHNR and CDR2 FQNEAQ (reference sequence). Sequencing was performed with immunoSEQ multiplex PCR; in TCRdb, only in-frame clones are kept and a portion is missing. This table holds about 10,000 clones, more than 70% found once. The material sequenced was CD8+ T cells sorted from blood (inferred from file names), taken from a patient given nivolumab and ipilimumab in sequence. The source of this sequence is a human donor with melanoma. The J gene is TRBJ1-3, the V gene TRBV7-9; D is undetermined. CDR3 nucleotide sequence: TGTGCCAGCAGCCCTACAGTCTCTGGAAACACCATATATTTT. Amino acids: CASSPTVSGNTIYF.